This T cell receptor beta chain was identified in a study of T cell changes during pregnancy in multiple sclerosis. The germline V gene has CDR1 MNHNY and CDR2 SVGAGI (reference sequence). Unmatched junction bases numbered 4, after V lost 4 bases and J lost 2 bases. CDR3 size: 16 residues. Profiled with immunoSEQ multiplex PCR; TCRdb holds only in-frame clones, not every one. The sample includes more than 65,000 clones, around 90% of them seen just once. The material was peripheral blood, obtained in the first trimester of pregnancy. The TCR comes from a female donor with multiple sclerosis, enrolled in a pregnancy study. The J gene is TRBJ1-3, the V gene TRBV6-6; 11 bases are a match to TRBD1. For the CDR3, the DNA is TGTGCCAGCAGTTTCGGACAGGGGGCGACTGGAAACACCATATATTTT. As protein: CASSFGQGATGNTIYF.